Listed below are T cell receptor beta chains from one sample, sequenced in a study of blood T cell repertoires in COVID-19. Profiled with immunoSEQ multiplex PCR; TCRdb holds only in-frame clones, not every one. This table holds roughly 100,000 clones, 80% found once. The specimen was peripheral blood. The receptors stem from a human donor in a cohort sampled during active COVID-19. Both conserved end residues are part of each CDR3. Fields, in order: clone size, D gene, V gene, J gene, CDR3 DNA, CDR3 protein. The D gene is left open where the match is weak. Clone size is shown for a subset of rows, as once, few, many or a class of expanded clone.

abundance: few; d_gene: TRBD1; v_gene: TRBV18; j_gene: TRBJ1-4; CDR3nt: TGTGCCAGCTCGAGACAGGGTGACCCAACTAATGAAAAACTGTTTTTT; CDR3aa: CASSRQGDPTNEKLFF
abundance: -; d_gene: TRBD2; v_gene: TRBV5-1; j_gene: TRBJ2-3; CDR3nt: TGCGCCAGCAGGCGGACTAGCGGGAGTCTAATGGGATCAGATACGCAGTATTTT; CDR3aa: CASRRTSGSLMGSDTQYF
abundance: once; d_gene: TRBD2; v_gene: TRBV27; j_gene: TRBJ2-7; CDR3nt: TGTGCCAGCAGTTTTATTCGAGCGGGAGGGAACGAGCAGTACTTC; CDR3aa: CASSFIRAGGNEQYF
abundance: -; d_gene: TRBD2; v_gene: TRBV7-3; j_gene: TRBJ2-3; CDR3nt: TGTGCCAGCAGCTTCCGCGGGAGCCTAGATACGCAGTATTTT; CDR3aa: CASSFRGSLDTQYF
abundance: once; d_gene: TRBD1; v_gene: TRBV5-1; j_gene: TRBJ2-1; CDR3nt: TGCGCCAGCGGGGACAGGACTGGACGGGCCACGGGCTACAATGAGCAGTTCTTC; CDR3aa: CASGDRTGRATGYNEQFF
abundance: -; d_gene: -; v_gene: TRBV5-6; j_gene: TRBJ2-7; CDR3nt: TGTGCCAGCAGCCAGGGATACGAGCAGTACTTC; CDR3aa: CASSQGYEQYF
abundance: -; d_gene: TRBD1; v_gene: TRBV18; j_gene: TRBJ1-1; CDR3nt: TGTGCCAACTCTCCCGACAGGGACACTGAAGCTTTCTTT; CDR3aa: CANSPDRDTEAFF
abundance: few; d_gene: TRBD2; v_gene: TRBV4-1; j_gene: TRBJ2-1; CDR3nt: TGCGCCAGCAGTGAGGGACTAGCCTGGGGGGATGAGCAGTTCTTC; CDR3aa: CASSEGLAWGDEQFF
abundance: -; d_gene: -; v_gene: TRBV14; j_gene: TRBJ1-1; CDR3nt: TGTGCCAGCAGCCCCCGCCTTGGGGCAGGGAACACTGAAGCTTTCTTT; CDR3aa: CASSPRLGAGNTEAFF
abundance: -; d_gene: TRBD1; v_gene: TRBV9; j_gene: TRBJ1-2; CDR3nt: TGTGCCAGCAGCCTTGACAGGGGCGTCAATAACTATGGCTACACCTTC; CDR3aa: CASSLDRGVNNYGYTF
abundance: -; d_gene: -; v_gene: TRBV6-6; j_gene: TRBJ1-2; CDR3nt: TGTGCCAGCAGCCAGGTCGCTAACTATGGCTACACCTTC; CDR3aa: CASSQVANYGYTF
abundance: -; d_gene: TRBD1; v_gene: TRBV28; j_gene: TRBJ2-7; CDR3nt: TGTGCCAGCAGTTTACAGGGGGTACACTACGAGCAGTACTTC; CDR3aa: CASSLQGVHYEQYF
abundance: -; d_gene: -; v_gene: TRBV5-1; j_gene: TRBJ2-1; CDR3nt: TGCGCCAGCAGCCGGGATCCCTCCTACAATGAGCAGTTCTTC; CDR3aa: CASSRDPSYNEQFF
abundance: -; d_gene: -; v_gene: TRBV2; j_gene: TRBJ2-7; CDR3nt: TGTGCCAGCAGTGAGGTCAGGGGATCCTACGAGCAGTACTTC; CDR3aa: CASSEVRGSYEQYF